This TCR beta chain was sequenced in a study of cytotoxic CD8 clonotypes in ibrutinib-treated CLL. Across the study: About 25 partial and 2 complete responses; at median about 70 months, approximately 14 remitted, some 12 progressed. Whole-study findings and limits: Sustained-remission patients were sampled at different times than progressing patients were. Under therapy, public clonotypes either contracted or stayed stable, and they were uncommon.

The table came from immunoSEQ multiplex PCR; TCRdb's copy has only in-frame clones and leaves some out. The sample has some 150,000 clones, 80% seen once. Remarks on this clone: The antigen is not known.

Genomic DNA (about 2.2 micrograms) was obtained from cryopreserved PBMCs for construction of TCR beta libraries. Germline V gene sequence: CDR1 SGHDT, CDR2 YYEEEE. The CDR3 covers 13 residues. Trimming took off 0 bases at V and 5 bases at J, with 8 bases between the two ends. This specimen consisted of PBMCs, obtained after 36 months of ibrutinib treatment. This sequence joins TRBV5-6 and TRBJ1-1; unclear D gene. The source of this sequence is a human donor with chronic lymphocytic leukemia. In nucleotides, the CDR3 is TGTGCCAGCAGCTTGGTTAGGGAAACTGAAGCTTTCTTT. Protein: CASSLVRETEAFF.